This is a list of T cell receptor beta chains from one sample in a study of regulatory T cells in long-lasting Graves disease. TCRdb re-analysed the multiplex PCR reads in MiXCR, keeping a single row per CDR3 protein. The sample records roughly 400,000 distinct CDR3 sequences, about 21% being singletons. Sequenced here: peripheral blood mononuclear cells (PBMCs), sampled when the disease was refractory, from a patient treated with antithyroid drugs. The receptors were sampled from a female donor with Graves disease. The CDR3 runs from the conserved cysteine through the conserved F or W.

V,CDR3
TRBV30,CAWTEGSNQPQHF
TRBV20-1,CSARLQGAMGEAFF
TRBV28,CASSLSGGWGANVLTF
TRBV28,CASSLLGTGSREQYF
TRBV7-2,CASSLRPGTSGNIQYF
TRBV11-2,CASSLDSWEPTEAFF
TRBV3-1,CASSQGWGARTGELFF
TRBV7-8,CASSLSSGRAGDTQYF
TRBV28,CASRNGEVRGANTEAFF
TRBV11-3,CAGSSGTVNTEAFF
TRBV20-1,CSARPPRTSGTGELFF
TRBV5-1,CASSLDVRKGGENGYTF
TRBV29-1,CSVETPSGRSSGELFF
TRBV20-1,CSARWRGQDETQYF